One and the same sample provided the 25 T cell receptor beta chains below, sequenced in a study of blood T cell repertoires in COVID-19. Sequenced by immunoSEQ multiplex PCR; TCRdb stores in-frame clones only, minus some. The profile shows approximately 210,000 clones, 80% of them singletons. Sequenced input: PBMCs or T cells enriched from blood (not recorded which). Every receptor here comes from a man aged 30 to 45 with acute COVID-19.

The chain links TRBV11-1 to TRBJ1-1; 7 positions match TRBD1. With 4 bases clipped from V and 5 bases from J, the junction kept 7 bases outside the gene matches. The CDR3 length is 14 residues. CDR1 and CDR2 from the germline V gene are SGHAT and FQDESV (reference sequence). CDR3 bases: TGTGCCAGCAGCTCCCGACAGGGACGAACTGAAGCTTTCTTT. The encoded protein is CASSSRQGRTEAFF.

The rearrangement uses TRBV24-1 and TRBJ2-6, with unresolved D. Trimming took 12 bases from V and 4 from J, leaving 18 bases between them. The germline V gene encodes CDR1 KGHDR and CDR2 SFDVKD. The CDR3 length is 15 residues. The CDR3 DNA reads as TGTGCCGCCCCATCAAGGCGGAACGGGGCCAACGTCCTGACTTTC. Protein sequence: CAAPSRRNGANVLTF.

This chain connects TRBV2 to TRBJ1-3; D is ambiguous. The CDR3 spans 14 residues. Germline V CDR1 and CDR2: SNHLY, FYNNEI. V lost 6 bases, J lost 0 bases, and 9 bases lay in between. CDR3 amino acids: CASRSTVSGNTIYF. DNA for the CDR3: TGTGCCAGCAGGTCAACAGTCTCTGGAAACACCATATATTTT.

The V call is TRBV6-6, the J call TRBJ1-6, with 7 positions matching TRBD1. The CDR3 is made up of 14 amino acids. Germline V gene lookup returns CDR1 MNHNY and CDR2 SVGAGI (reference sequence). V shed 3 bases and J 10 bases; nucleotides not matched to a gene: 6. CDR3 coding DNA: TGTGCCAGCAGTTATAAGGGGGCCGGGTCACCCCTCCACTTT. Encoded protein: CASSYKGAGSPLHF.

V usage is TRBV28 and J usage is TRBJ2-7, with 9 nucleotides matching TRBD2. V shed 6 bases and J 4 bases; nucleotides not matched to a gene: 7. The CDR3 length is 14 residues. Germline CDR1 MDHEN, CDR2 SYDVKM. The CDR3 nucleotides are TGTGCCAGCAGCCGGTGGCGGGGGGGATACGAGCAGTACTTC. Translation gives CASSRWRGGYEQYF.

The chain has TRBV9 and TRBJ2-5; the match to TRBD2 covers 7 bases. Germline V lookup: CDR1 SGDLS, CDR2 YYNGEE. The CDR3 spans 15 residues. Trimming took 1 base from V and 5 from J; bases not matched to a gene: 8. The CDR3 sequence is CASSVQPSGRETQYF. For the CDR3, the DNA is TGTGCCAGCAGCGTACAGCCTAGCGGTAGGGAGACCCAGTACTTC.

The chain recombines TRBV5-1 with TRBJ2-3, with 12 bases that match TRBD2. V trimming: 3 bases; J trimming: 2 bases; junction bases outside the gene matches: 7. The CDR3 is 17 residues long. Germline lookup yields CDR1 SGHRS and CDR2 YFSETQ. CDR3 DNA sequence: TGCGCCAGCAGCTCTAGCGGGGGGGCCACGTCCACAGATACGCAGTATTTT. It codes for CASSSSGGATSTDTQYF. The variable domain in full, completed from reference TRBV5-1 and TRBJ2-3, reads KAGVTQTPRYLIKTRGQQVTLSCSPISGHRSVSWYQQTPGQGLQFLFEYFSETQRNKGNFPGRFSGRQFSNSRSEMNVSTLELGDSALYLCASSSSGGATSTDTQYFGPGTRLTVL.

This chain uses TRBV5-1 with TRBJ1-2; 12 bases match TRBD1. V gave up 4 bases and J gave up 6 bases; unmatched junction bases: 7. Germline V gene data show CDR1 as SGHRS and CDR2 as YFSETQ. The CDR3 runs 15 residues. The CDR3 region has the DNA TGCGCCAGCAGCGGAGGGACAGGGGGCTATGATGGCTACACCTTC. It codes for CASSGGTGGYDGYTF.

The chain carries TRBV6-5 and TRBJ2-3, with D possibly TRBD2 on 5 matching bases. This CDR3 spans 14 amino acids. Per the germline V gene, CDR1 is MNHEY and CDR2 is SVGAGI. V dropped 8 bases and J dropped 2 bases, with 14 bases sitting between them. For the CDR3, the DNA is TGTGCCAGCCGTCTAGCTGTAGACACAGATACGCAGTATTTT. It specifies CASRLAVDTDTQYF.

The V call is TRBV19, the J call TRBJ2-4, with 9 bases fitting TRBD1. V was clipped by 3 bases and J by 6 bases; unmatched bases: 9. The CDR3 has 16 residues. Germline lookup yields CDR1 LNHDA and CDR2 SQIVND (reference sequence). CDR3 residues: CASSITPTGGANIQYF. CDR3 DNA: TGTGCCAGTAGTATCACTCCCACAGGGGGCGCAAACATTCAGTACTTC.

The gene calls are TRBV3-1 (or the pseudogene TRBV3-2) and TRBJ2-3; 10 bases are a match to TRBD2. Germline V gene sequence: CDR1 LGHDT, CDR2 YNNKEL (reference sequence). With 7 bases clipped from V and 4 bases from J, the junction kept 11 bases outside the gene matches. The CDR3 is 16 amino acids. The CDR3 region has the DNA TGTGCCAGCAACCATTCCGAGCGGGGGGGCGCAGATACGCAGTATTTT. Translated: CASNHSERGGADTQYF.

The V and J genes are TRBV28 and TRBJ2-2, with 10 bases that match TRBD2. The CDR3 consists of 16 residues. Germline V gene lookup returns CDR1 MDHEN and CDR2 SYDVKM. V was clipped by 6 bases and J by 6 bases; unmatched bases: 10. The CDR3 spells CASSRPGLATAGELFF. The CDR3 region has the DNA TGTGCCAGCAGCCGACCGGGACTAGCGACGGCCGGGGAGCTGTTTTTT.

The genes are TRBV5-5 and TRBJ2-1, with D uncertain. Looked up from germline, CDR1 is SGHKS and CDR2 is YYEKEE (reference sequence). The CDR3 is 16 residues long. The V and J ends lost 4 bases and 0 bases respectively, with 14 bases between them. The CDR3 region has the DNA TGTGCCAGCAGCCCCGAGGTGGGTAGCTCCTACAATGAGCAGTTCTTC. It translates to CASSPEVGSSYNEQFF.

The chain employs TRBV18 and TRBJ1-2, with unresolved D. The V gene lost 1 base and the J gene lost 4 bases, with 7 bases spanning the gap. Germline CDR1 and CDR2: KGHSH and LQKENI. The CDR3 is 13 residues long. The chain's CDR3 is CASSPLETYGYTF. The DNA of the CDR3 is TGTGCCAGCTCACCACTAGAAACCTATGGCTACACCTTC. Full variable domain (missing parts from reference TRBV18 and TRBJ1-2): NAGVMQNPRHLVRRRGQEARLRCSPMKGHSHVYWYRQLPEEGLKFMVYLQKENIIDESGMPKERFSAEFPKEGPSILRIQQVVRGDSAAYFCASSPLETYGYTFGSGTRLTVV.

V is TRBV6-4 and J is TRBJ1-1; TRBD1 aligns across 11 bases. CDR1 and CDR2 from the germline V gene are MRHNA and SNTAGT. The junction had 1 base not matched to a gene; V was cut back by 3 bases and J by 4 bases. The CDR3 totals 14 residues. The CDR3 DNA sequence: TGTGCCAGCAGTGATGGGACAGGGGGCACTGAAGCTTTCTTT. Translation: CASSDGTGGTEAFF.

This chain connects TRBV11-2 to TRBJ1-2; D remains unclear. The CDR3 spans 16 residues. V gave up 5 bases and J gave up 0 bases, with 16 bases separating them. The germline V gene encodes CDR1 SGHAT and CDR2 FQNNGV. CDR3 sequence (DNA): TGTGCCAGCAGCCCAGAAGGCAGGAGGGCTAACTATGGCTACACCTTC. Protein: CASSPEGRRANYGYTF.

The rearrangement links TRBV5-3 to TRBJ2-2; 8 nucleotides agree with TRBD1. TRBV5-3 is an ORF for which the function is uncertain. V was pared by 3 bases and J by 3 bases, with 7 bases of the junction left unmatched. The CDR3 loop spans 16 amino acids. The CDR3 sequence is CARSWTGKRDTGELFF. The CDR3 DNA is TGTGCCAGAAGCTGGACAGGGAAAAGGGACACCGGGGAGCTGTTTTTT.

Concerning this clone itself: At the DNA level, this CDR3 is encoded by other sequences in the same sample as well. This sequence joins TRBV11-2 and TRBJ1-6; the match to TRBD1 covers 9 bases. The ends lost 5 bases at V and 7 bases at J; junction bases unmatched: 3. The CDR3 consists of 14 residues. Germline values: CDR1 SGHAT, CDR2 FQNNGV. CDR3 loop: CASSLGTGNSPLHF. The CDR3 DNA sequence: TGTGCCAGCAGCCTGGGGACAGGGAATTCACCCCTCCACTTT. Supplemented by reference TRBV11-2 and TRBJ1-6, the full variable domain reads EAGVAQSPRYKIIEKRQSVAFWCNPISGHATLYWYQQILGQGPKLLIQFQNNGVVDDSQLPKDRFSAERLKGVDSTLKIQPAKLEDSAVYLCASSLGTGNSPLHFGNGTRLTVT.

This clone came up a few times. This chain joins TRBV3-1 (or the pseudogene TRBV3-2) and TRBJ1-3; D may be TRBD1 (5 bases). The germline CDR1 and CDR2 sequences are LGHDT and YNNKEL (reference sequence). Trimming pared 6 bases from V and 8 bases from J, leaving 14 bases between. The CDR3 totals 13 residues. This chain's CDR3 is CASSPHRGYTIYF. The CDR3 DNA reads as TGTGCCAGCAGTCCTCATAGGGGTTACACCATATATTTT.

This clone showed up just a few times. The V call is TRBV11-1, the J call TRBJ1-1, with D hard to call. Germline V gene lookup returns CDR1 SGHAT and CDR2 FQDESV (reference sequence). V lost 8 bases and J 7 bases, leaving 17 bases between the germline ends. CDR3 length: 13 residues. The DNA of the CDR3 is TGTGCCAGCCGCCTAGGGCAGGTGGGTGAAGCTTTCTTT. Translating it yields CASRLGQVGEAFF.

Worth noting for this clone: A much larger clonotype is one base distant, so this may be a read error. CDR3 bases: TGTGCCAACTCACCGGAAGATTCGCGGGTGATGTCCTCTGGGGCCAACGTCCTGACTTTC. Translated, it gives CANSPEDSRVMSSGANVLTF. The chain recombines TRBV18 with TRBJ2-6, with D perhaps TRBD2 (5 bases). Germline V gene sequence: CDR1 KGHSH, CDR2 LQKENI. This CDR3 region has 20 residues.

This clone showed up just a few times. The J gene is TRBJ1-6, the V gene TRBV27; 7 nucleotides line up with TRBD1. Germline V lookup: CDR1 MNHEY, CDR2 SMNVEV (reference sequence). The CDR3 is made up of 16 amino acids. J lost 8 bases, V lost 6 bases, and 13 bases had no gene match. The chain's CDR3 is CASRHTQGLYDSPLHF. In DNA, the CDR3 is TGTGCCAGCAGACACACACAGGGGCTATATGATTCACCCCTCCACTTT.

V gene TRBV10-3 combines with J gene TRBJ1-5; TRBD1 matches 7 bases. The CDR3 runs to 16 residues. Germline CDR1 and CDR2: ENHRY and SYGVKD. V gave up 3 bases and J gave up 4 bases; unmatched junction bases: 9. The chain's CDR3 is CAISEPGEGANQPQHF. The CDR3, as DNA: TGTGCCATCAGTGAACCGGGTGAGGGGGCGAATCAGCCCCAGCATTTT.

The rearrangement links TRBV12-3 or TRBV12-4 to TRBJ2-7, with D unclear. Trimming left V 1 base short and J 3 bases short, with 4 bases between. This CDR3 has 12 amino acids. CDR3 coding DNA: TGTGCCAGCAGTTTAGATTACTACGAGCAGTACTTC. This encodes CASSLDYYEQYF.

The V and J genes are TRBV2 and TRBJ2-3, with TRBD2 identical over 10 bases. The germline V gene encodes CDR1 SNHLY and CDR2 FYNNEI. The CDR3 consists of 14 residues. The J segment lost 5 bases and the V segment lost 8 bases, leaving 7 bases of the junction unmatched. This chain's CDR3 is CASLKRGGGDTQYF. The DNA of the CDR3 is TGTGCCAGCTTGAAGCGGGGGGGCGGAGATACGCAGTATTTT.